This entry describes one T cell receptor (beta chain). Antigen: not known. cDNA carried unique molecular identifiers, and a universal primer site was added by template switching. In TCRdb, the 5' RACE reads were re-called with MiXCR into one record per CDR3 protein. The sample records around 220,000 distinct CDR3 sequences, about 14% being singletons. The data derive from a study of identical twins. Study-level results: The models systematically underestimated how much out-of-frame TCR alpha was shared in monozygotic twins. The study drew conclusions from cross-sectional statistical analysis, not from following the same donors. A partial confounding effect on zero-insertion analyses could come from invariant MAIT and iNKT cells.

Germline assignment: CDR1 SGHRS and CDR2 YFSETQ. This CDR3 region has 16 residues. V trimming: 4 bases; J trimming: 9 bases; junction bases outside the gene matches: 9. This receptor was identified in a woman between 18 and 30 years old in good health. This chain uses TRBV5-1 with TRBJ2-1; 14 nucleotides line up with TRBD2. The sequenced material came from memory (CD45RO+) T cells sorted from blood. CDR3 region: CASSPGLAGGSGEQFF. The CDR3 nucleotides are TGCGCCAGCAGCCCCGGACTAGCGGGAGGCTCGGGTGAGCAGTTCTTC. Looking up the rest from reference TRBV5-1 and TRBJ2-1 gives the full variable domain: KAGVTQTPRYLIKTRGQQVTLSCSPISGHRSVSWYQQTPGQGLQFLFEYFSETQRNKGNFPGRFSGRQFSNSRSEMNVSTLELGDSALYLCASSPGLAGGSGEQFFGPGTRLTVL.